Following are 29 T cell receptor beta chains from one sample sequenced in a study of beta chain features in type 1 diabetes. Expressed TCRB transcripts were sequenced after all isolated RNA was converted to cDNA. Using immunoSEQ multiplex PCR, the repertoire was profiled, and TCRdb retains in-frame clones only, with some absent. The table lists hundreds of thousands of clones, roughly 70% of them singletons. Source material: naive CD4+ T cells from blood. The origin of the receptors is a man younger than 45 in good health.

This clone has just one count. V is TRBV15 and J is TRBJ1-6, with 10 bases fitting TRBD1. The germline V gene encodes CDR1 LNHNV and CDR2 YYDKDF (reference sequence). J was trimmed by 4 bases and V by 2 bases; bases with no gene match: 8. This CDR3 is 18 amino acids long. The CDR3 nucleotides are TGTGCCACCAGCAGACTCAACTTGGACAGGGGGTATAATTCACCCCTCCACTTT. Its protein product is CATSRLNLDRGYNSPLHF.

This clone has only a few counts. CDR3 sequence (DNA): TGTGCCTGGAGCGAGAGGTCCTACGAGCAGTACTTC. Its translation is CAWSERSYEQYF. The gene calls are TRBV30 and TRBJ2-7; D not resolved. This CDR3 contains 12 residues. V was clipped by 3 bases and J by 1 base, with 7 bases between them. The V gene's germline CDR1 is GTSNPN and CDR2 SVGIG (reference sequence).

Note on this clone: This CDR3 is also generated by other DNA sequences in the sample. This chain connects TRBV20-1 to TRBJ2-5, with D perhaps given as TRBD1 or TRBD2 (6 bases each). From germline, CDR1 is DFQATT and CDR2 SNEGSKA (reference sequence). The CDR3 extends over 11 amino acids. Deletions cut 6 bases from V and 5 bases from J, with 10 bases between. The CDR3 protein is CSARRGETQYF. CDR3 nucleotide sequence: TGCAGTGCCCGGAGGGGGGAGACCCAGTACTTC.

The chain uses TRBV4-1 and TRBJ2-1; no firm D call. Germline V gene sequence: CDR1 MGHRA, CDR2 YSYEKL. There are 13 residues in the CDR3. Trimming shortened V by 5 bases and J by 6 bases, and 11 bases separated the two germline ends. The CDR3 nucleotides are TGCGCCAGCAGCGCAGCCGGGCCCAATGAGCAGTTCTTC. Protein: CASSAAGPNEQFF.

The CDR3 region is CAISETAGANEQFF. The CDR3 nucleotides are TGTGCCATCAGTGAGACCGCCGGGGCGAATGAGCAGTTCTTC. The genes are TRBV10-3 and TRBJ2-1; D is possibly TRBD1 or TRBD2 (5 bases each). V shed 2 bases and J shed 7 bases, with 12 bases lying between them. The CDR3 consists of 14 residues. Germline V gene sequence: CDR1 ENHRY, CDR2 SYGVKD.

This clone was detected once. The chain combines TRBV14 with TRBJ2-1, with 7 bases aligning to TRBD2. This CDR3 is built from 13 residues. From germline, CDR1 is SGHDN and CDR2 FVKESK. V lost 3 bases, J lost 12 bases, and 8 bases stayed unmatched. The CDR3 reads CASSQLTSVGQFF. The CDR3 DNA is TGTGCCAGCAGCCAGTTAACTAGCGTTGGGCAGTTCTTC. The entire variable domain, with the rest obtained from reference TRBV14 and TRBJ2-1, is as follows: EAGVTQFPSHSVIEKGQTVTLRCDPISGHDNLYWYRRVMGKEIKFLLHFVKESKQDESGMPNNRFLAERTGGTYSTLKVQPAELEDSGVYFCASSQLTSVGQFFGPGTRLTVL.

This clone has only a few counts. This chain links TRBV19 with TRBJ2-1; tentative D call: TRBD2 (6 bases). The ends were cut back, 5 bases at V and 7 bases at J, with 18 bases in the middle. The length of the CDR3 is 15 residues. Germline CDR1 and CDR2: LNHDA and SQIVND (reference sequence). The CDR3 region is CASSPRMGGVNEQFF. DNA for the CDR3: TGTGCCAGTAGTCCCCGGATGGGGGGTGTAAATGAGCAGTTCTTC.

Of note for this clone: The sample has other DNA sequences that encode this CDR3 too. Written as DNA, the CDR3 is TGTGCCTGGAGTGTACGGTTGAACACTGAAGCTTTCTTT. This codes for CAWSVRLNTEAFF. This chain links TRBV30 with TRBJ1-1; D is uncertain. The length of the CDR3 is 13 residues. Between the trimmed V and J ends, which lost 0 bases and 0 bases, there was a span of 5 bases. Per the germline V gene, CDR1 is GTSNPN and CDR2 is SVGIG (reference sequence).

The rearrangement links TRBV10-3 to TRBJ2-6; D call uncertain. Trimming cost V 1 base and J 4 bases, with 5 bases left between them. The CDR3 has 14 residues. Germline V gene sequence: CDR1 ENHRY, CDR2 SYGVKD. The chain's CDR3 is CAISEFDGANVLTF. The CDR3 nucleotides read TGTGCCATCAGTGAGTTCGACGGGGCCAACGTCCTGACTTTC.

The chain couples TRBV29-1 to TRBJ1-2; 8 bases are a match to TRBD1. Germline V gene lookup returns CDR1 SQVTM and CDR2 ANQGSEA. This CDR3 has 15 amino acids. V dropped 6 bases and J dropped 0; count of bases not matched to a gene: 9. CDR3 sequence (DNA): TGCAGCGTGGTGGACAGGGCCTTCTCTAACTATGGCTACACCTTC. Encoded protein: CSVVDRAFSNYGYTF.

V is TRBV29-1 and J is TRBJ2-5; D is uncertain. The CDR3 is 14 residues long. CDR1 is SQVTM and CDR2 is ANQGSEA in the germline V gene. With 0 bases removed from V and 1 base from J, the gap between germline ends came to 9 bases. Here the CDR3 reads CSVEDYWSQETQYF. Here the CDR3 DNA reads TGCAGCGTTGAAGATTACTGGAGCCAAGAGACCCAGTACTTC.

The V call is TRBV6-1, the J call TRBJ2-1; unclear D gene. The CDR3 runs to 13 residues. With 7 bases removed from V and 0 bases from J, the gap between germline ends came to 7 bases. CDR1 and CDR2 from the germline V gene are MNHNS and SASEGT. CDR3 region: CASIASSYNEQFF. The DNA of the CDR3 is TGTGCCAGCATAGCATCCTCCTACAATGAGCAGTTCTTC.

V usage is TRBV30 and J usage is TRBJ2-3, with 9 bases that match TRBD1. Germline V gives CDR1 GTSNPN, CDR2 SVGIG (reference sequence). Losses at the gene ends were 3 bases for V and 0 bases for J; bases not matched to a gene: 4. The CDR3 is 15 residues long. The CDR3 DNA sequence: TGTGCCTGGAGCACCGGGACAGGGAGCACAGATACGCAGTATTTT. It codes for CAWSTGTGSTDTQYF.

The chain couples TRBV25-1 to TRBJ1-1; D may be TRBD1 (6 bases). The CDR3 is made up of 12 amino acids. With 7 bases removed from V and 1 base from J, the gap between germline ends came to 7 bases. The germline V gene encodes CDR1 MGHDK and CDR2 SYGVNS. The CDR3 region is CASTDRNTEAFF. Written as DNA, the CDR3 is TGTGCCAGCACGGACAGGAACACTGAAGCTTTCTTT.

The rearrangement links TRBV28 to TRBJ2-4; D call uncertain. Germline V gene lookup returns CDR1 MDHEN and CDR2 SYDVKM. Trimming left V 5 bases short and J 1 base short, with 9 bases between. The CDR3 is 14 residues long. CDR3 protein: CASSGSLAKNIQYF. The CDR3 bases are TGTGCCAGCAGTGGCAGCCTGGCCAAAAACATTCAGTACTTC.

In regard to this clone: One end of the junction is discordant with germline, which a read error may explain. The chain joins TRBV19 to TRBJ2-5, with D possibly called TRBD1 or TRBD2 (5 bases each). This CDR3 has 13 residues. CDR1 and CDR2 from the germline V gene are LNHDA and SQIVND (reference sequence). DNA of the CDR3: TGCCACCGCCCCCGGGGCTACGGGGAGACCCAGTACTTC. This sequence encodes CHRPRGYGETQYF. The entire variable domain, with the rest obtained from reference TRBV19 and TRBJ2-5, is as follows: DGGITQSPKYLFRKEGQNVTLSCEQNLNHDAMYWYRQDPGQGLRLIYYSQIVNDFQKGDIAEGYSVSREKKESFPLTVTSAQKNPTAFYLCHRPRGYGETQYFGPGTRLLVL.

This clone was found a few times. The genes are TRBV10-3 and TRBJ2-4; D remains ambiguous. Looked up from germline, CDR1 is ENHRY and CDR2 is SYGVKD. Trimming cost V 3 bases and J 0 bases, with 9 bases left between them. The CDR3 totals 15 residues. The CDR3 nucleotides read TGTGCCATCAGTGATACAGTCCTAGCCAAAAACATTCAGTACTTC. Translated, it gives CAISDTVLAKNIQYF.

The rearrangement uses TRBV20-1 and TRBJ1-2, with D maybe TRBD1 (6 bases). Trimming shortened V by 7 bases and J by 3 bases, and 9 bases separated the two germline ends. The CDR3 length is 11 residues. Per the germline V gene, CDR1 is DFQATT and CDR2 is SNEGSKA (reference sequence). CDR3 sequence reads: CSGGQDYGYTF. CDR3 DNA: TGCAGTGGGGGACAAGACTATGGCTACACCTTC.

This clone appeared a few times. The rearrangement links TRBV10-3 to TRBJ2-7; weak D call: TRBD2 (6 bases). The CDR3 sequence is 15 residues long. Deletions cut 10 bases from V and 0 bases from J, with 19 bases between. CDR1 ENHRY and CDR2 SYGVKD come from the germline V gene. CDR3 sequence (DNA): TGTGCCACTACGAGGGCAGGGACTCACTCCTACGAGCAGTACTTC. This encodes CATTRAGTHSYEQYF.

The genes are TRBV7-9 and TRBJ2-1; D is unresolved. V was clipped by 2 bases and J by 8 bases, with 7 bases between them. The germline CDR1 and CDR2 sequences are SEHNR and FQNEAQ (reference sequence). The CDR3 is made up of 12 amino acids. The CDR3 sequence is CASSLNGDEQFF. The CDR3 DNA reads as TGTGCCAGCAGCTTAAATGGAGATGAGCAGTTCTTC.

J is TRBJ2-2 and V is TRBV7-9, with a weak D call TRBD1 (6 bases). Germline V gene data show CDR1 as SEHNR and CDR2 as FQNEAQ (reference sequence). The CDR3 is made up of 15 amino acids. V was cut by 7 bases and J by 2 bases, with 14 bases left in between. The CDR3: CASISEGVNTGELFF. As DNA, the CDR3 is TGTGCCAGCATATCAGAGGGGGTAAACACCGGGGAGCTGTTTTTT.

The chain uses TRBV14 and TRBJ2-1, with D perhaps being TRBD1 or TRBD2 (5 bases each). With 11 bases removed from V and 4 bases from J, the gap between germline ends came to 15 bases. The CDR3 has 13 amino acids. Germline CDR1 is SGHDN and CDR2 is FVKESK. The DNA of the CDR3 is TGTGCCGTGGCACGAGGGGCATACAATGAGCAGTTCTTC. Amino acid sequence: CAVARGAYNEQFF.

The chain joins TRBV25-1 to TRBJ2-5; 9 bases match TRBD1. The ends lost 7 bases at V and 2 bases at J; junction bases unmatched: 5. CDR3 size: 14 residues. The V gene's germline CDR1 is MGHDK and CDR2 SYGVNS. The CDR3 reads CASTVDRGQETQYF. Written as DNA, the CDR3 is TGTGCCAGCACCGTGGACAGGGGACAAGAGACCCAGTACTTC. The whole variable domain, filled in from reference TRBV25-1 and TRBJ2-5, reads EADIYQTPRYLVIGTGKKITLECSQTMGHDKMYWYQQDPGMELHLIHYSYGVNSTEKGDLSSESTVSRIRTEHFPLTLESARPSHTSQYLCASTVDRGQETQYFGPGTRLLVL.

The CDR3 protein is CAWSSGRTLAYEQYF. The CDR3 DNA sequence: TGTGCCTGGAGTAGCGGGAGAACGCTCGCCTACGAGCAGTACTTC. The chain is built from TRBV30 and TRBJ2-7; 8 positions agree with TRBD2. Germline V gives CDR1 GTSNPN, CDR2 SVGIG (reference sequence). The junction had 8 bases not matched to a gene; V was cut back by 2 bases and J by 2 bases. CDR3 length: 15 residues.

The CDR3 DNA is TGTGCCTGGCACCACGGGTTCTCGTACTCTGGGGCCAACGTCCTGACTTTC. Amino acid sequence: CAWHHGFSYSGANVLTF. The gene calls are TRBV30 and TRBJ2-6; D is undetermined. Germline V CDR1 and CDR2: GTSNPN, SVGIG (reference sequence). V was cut by 5 bases and J by 0 bases, with 17 bases left in between. The CDR3 totals 17 residues.

The gene calls are TRBV6-5 and TRBJ2-7; 12 nucleotides line up with TRBD2. V gave up 10 bases and J gave up 7 bases; unmatched junction bases: 8. CDR3 size: 13 residues. The germline V gene has CDR1 MNHEY and CDR2 SVGAGI. CDR3 residues: CATRLAGVEEQYF. The CDR3 bases are TGTGCCACCCGACTAGCGGGAGTCGAAGAGCAGTACTTC.

J is TRBJ2-3 and V is TRBV9; D is uncertain. Germline CDR1 and CDR2: SGDLS and YYNGEE. V lost 9 bases and J lost 8, with 10 bases in between. This CDR3 contains 10 residues. The CDR3 DNA follows: TGTGCCATCCGGGTTGGTACGCAGTATTTT. This encodes CAIRVGTQYF.

This sequence joins TRBV13 and TRBJ2-7; D not resolved. Trimming shortened V by 1 base and J by 6 bases, and 13 bases separated the two germline ends. The CDR3 totals 14 residues. The germline gives CDR1 PRHDT, CDR2 FYEKMQ (reference sequence). This CDR3 is CASSLVIRRGEQYF. CDR3 DNA sequence: TGTGCCAGCAGCTTAGTAATCCGGAGAGGCGAGCAGTACTTC.

This chain connects TRBV30 to TRBJ1-1, with D unresolved. Germline V gives CDR1 GTSNPN, CDR2 SVGIG (reference sequence). The V and J ends lost 0 bases and 5 bases respectively, with 10 bases between them. The length of the CDR3 is 13 residues. The CDR3 DNA is TGTGCCTGGAGTGTAAGGTCTGGTACTGAAGCTTTCTTT. Its translation is CAWSVRSGTEAFF.